Listed below are T cell receptor beta chains from one sample, sequenced in a study of shared clonotypes between healthy human individuals. Profiled with immunoSEQ multiplex PCR; TCRdb holds only in-frame clones, not every one. In the table there are around 95,000 clones, roughly two thirds of which are singletons. The sequenced sample was memory CD8+ T cells sorted from blood. These receptors came from a man under 40 in good health. CDR3s include the opening cysteine and the closing phenylalanine or tryptophan. D genes are given only for firm matches. Clone size, where shown, is once, few, many, or a class for clones that have expanded.

V,size,J,D,DNA,CDR3
TRBV13,NA,TRBJ1-1,NA,TGTGCCAGCATTGGCGGCGGGGACACTGAAGCTTTCTTT,CASIGGGDTEAFF
TRBV28,NA,TRBJ2-7,TRBD2,TGTGTAGCGGGAAGGTACGAGCAGTACTTC,CVAGRYEQYF
TRBV11-2,NA,TRBJ2-2,TRBD1,TGTGCCAGCAGCGGACGGGACAGGGATGGCCCGGTGACCGGGGAGCTGTTTTTT,CASSGRDRDGPVTGELFF
TRBV7-8,once,TRBJ1-5,NA,TGTGCCAGCAGCTTTAGGATGGGTTGGCCCCAGCATTTT,CASSFRMGWPQHF
TRBV19,NA,TRBJ1-4,NA,TGTGCCAGTAATAGGGGGACTAATGAAAAACTGTTTTTT,CASNRGTNEKLFF
TRBV5-6,NA,TRBJ1-5,NA,TGTGCCAGCAGCTTGCTGGACAGCAATCAGCCCCAGCATTTT,CASSLLDSNQPQHF
TRBV4-1,few,TRBJ2-1,TRBD1,TGCGCCAGCAGCCAAGAAAATAAGGGGGCGGATGAGCAGTTCTTC,CASSQENKGADEQFF
TRBV4-3,NA,TRBJ2-2,TRBD1,TGCGCCAGCAGCCAAGAGACAGCCTTCGGGACAGCGAACACCGGGGAGCTGTTTTTT,CASSQETAFGTANTGELFF
TRBV6-1,NA,TRBJ2-7,TRBD1,TGTGCCAGCAGGCCAGGGACAGGGTGGTACGAGCAGTACTTC,CASRPGTGWYEQYF
TRBV5-6,many,TRBJ2-1,NA,TGTGCCAGCAGCTTATATAATAGCAATGAGCAGTTCTTC,CASSLYNSNEQFF
TRBV5-5,NA,TRBJ1-5,NA,TGTGCCAGCAGCTTGGAGGGGGGGCGGGGCTCCAATCAGCCCCAGCATTTT,CASSLEGGRGSNQPQHF
TRBV5-4,few,TRBJ2-7,NA,TGTGCCAGCAGCCCCGGGGGTCGCTCCTACGAGCAGTACTTC,CASSPGGRSYEQYF
TRBV10-3,NA,TRBJ2-7,NA,TGTGCCATCAGTGACTCCTACGAGCAGTACTTC,CAISDSYEQYF
TRBV4-3,NA,TRBJ2-1,NA,TGCGCCAGCAGCCACGATGCTACGGATGAGCAGTTCTTC,CASSHDATDEQFF
TRBV5-4,many,TRBJ2-7,NA,TGTGCCAGCAGCCAAATGGGACACCTCTACGAGCAGTACTTC,CASSQMGHLYEQYF
TRBV7-2,NA,TRBJ1-5,NA,TGTGCCAGCAGCTTCAAGGATCAGCCCCAGCATTTT,CASSFKDQPQHF
TRBV10-3,NA,TRBJ2-7,NA,TGTGCCATCAGTGAGTCGACGTCTGGATGGATTCGTTACTTC,CAISESTSGWIRYF
TRBV18,NA,TRBJ2-3,NA,TGTGCCAGCTCACCTTCTAGCACAGATACGCAGTATTTT,CASSPSSTDTQYF
TRBV2,NA,TRBJ2-5,NA,TGTGCCAGCAGTGAGCGGCGAGGAGGGTCAGAGACCCAGTACTTC,CASSERRGGSETQYF
TRBV7-9,NA,TRBJ2-7,TRBD2,TGTGCCAGCAGCCAAATAGCGGGGGGCTACGAGCAGTACTTC,CASSQIAGGYEQYF
TRBV7-9,NA,TRBJ1-4,NA,TGTGCCAGCAGCCCAAAGTCCGGACCTAATGAAAAACTGTTTTTT,CASSPKSGPNEKLFF
TRBV7-9,once,TRBJ2-1,TRBD2,TGTGCCAGCAGCCGCTCCGGGACTAGCGGGAGTTTTGAGCAGTTCTTC,CASSRSGTSGSFEQFF
TRBV5-6,NA,TRBJ2-1,NA,TGTGCCAGCAGCTTGGGTTGGACTAACCAAAATACAATTAATGAGCAGTTCTTC,CASSLGWTNQNTINEQFF
TRBV7-9,NA,TRBJ2-7,NA,TGTGCCAGCAGAAGTAGCTCCTACGAGCAGTACTTC,CASRSSSYEQYF
TRBV7-2,NA,TRBJ2-7,NA,TGTGCCAGCAGCTTTGGGACCGACCTCGAGCAGTACTTC,CASSFGTDLEQYF
TRBV27,NA,TRBJ2-6,TRBD2,TGTGCCAGCAGTTTATCGAAGTTCGCGGGAGCTGGGGCCAACGTCCTGACTTTC,CASSLSKFAGAGANVLTF
TRBV4-2,NA,TRBJ2-5,NA,TGTGCCAGCAGCCAGCGAGACAGCCCGGGAGAGACCCAGTACTTC,CASSQRDSPGETQYF
TRBV29-1,few,TRBJ1-2,NA,TGCAGCGTTGAAGCAGGGAACTATGGCTACACCTTC,CSVEAGNYGYTF
TRBV13,few,TRBJ2-1,TRBD2,TGTGCCAGCAGCTTAGAAGGGACTAGGTCGTACAATGAGCAGTTCTTC,CASSLEGTRSYNEQFF
TRBV19,NA,TRBJ2-1,TRBD1,TGTGCCAGTAGTATAACAGGGGATGCCTACAATGAGCAGTTCTTC,CASSITGDAYNEQFF
TRBV5-6,few,TRBJ2-1,NA,TGTGCTAGCAGCTTTTCTCATGAGCAGTTCTTC,CASSFSHEQFF
TRBV10-3,few,TRBJ2-1,TRBD1,TGTGCCATCAGAGGGGGCAGGGTTGCGTTCTTC,CAIRGGRVAFF
TRBV11-2,NA,TRBJ2-1,NA,TGTGCCAGCAGCTCTTTCGGCAGCTACAATGAGCAGTTCTTC,CASSSFGSYNEQFF
TRBV5-4,NA,TRBJ2-2,NA,TGTGCCAGCAGCTTGAGTGGGGAGCTGTTTTTT,CASSLSGELFF
TRBV7-6,NA,TRBJ1-3,NA,TGTGCCAGCAGCGCCCCACCCTCTGGAAACACCATATATTTT,CASSAPPSGNTIYF
TRBV9,NA,TRBJ2-2,NA,TGTGCCAGCAGCGTAGACACAGCCGCCGTGAACACCGGGGAGCTGTTTTTT,CASSVDTAAVNTGELFF
TRBV6-1,NA,TRBJ1-1,NA,TGTGCCAGCAAAGAACCGGGTACTGAAGCTTTCTTT,CASKEPGTEAFF
TRBV2,NA,TRBJ1-5,NA,TGTGCCAGCAGGCTGGGAGTCCGTAGCAATCAGCCCCAGCATTTT,CASRLGVRSNQPQHF
TRBV25-1,NA,TRBJ2-1,TRBD1,TGTGCCAGCAGTGAAGCCCACCGGGACAGGGTATCCAATGAGCAGTTCTTC,CASSEAHRDRVSNEQFF
TRBV6-4,few,TRBJ2-3,TRBD2,TGTGCCAGCAGCATGACTAGCGGAACCCCCACAGATACGCAGTATTTT,CASSMTSGTPTDTQYF
TRBV7-9,NA,TRBJ2-4,NA,TGTGCCAGCAGCTTCCTTGGGGGACTAGCCAAAAACATTCAGTACTTC,CASSFLGGLAKNIQYF
TRBV9,once,TRBJ2-5,TRBD2,TGTGCCTCGAACCTAGCGGGAGCAGGGGAGACCCAGTACTTC,CASNLAGAGETQYF
TRBV6-6,few,TRBJ2-7,NA,TGTGCCAGCACGGACAGATTCTACGAGCAGTACTTC,CASTDRFYEQYF
TRBV11-2,NA,TRBJ2-3,TRBD1,TGTGCCAGCAGCCGTGGGACAGGGAGCACAGATACGCAGTATTTT,CASSRGTGSTDTQYF
TRBV27,NA,TRBJ2-7,NA,TGTGCCAGCAGTTTACAGGGTCCTTTCTACGAGCAGTACTTC,CASSLQGPFYEQYF
TRBV6-4,NA,TRBJ2-1,TRBD2,TGTGCCAGCAGTGACTCTAATAGCGGGAGTTATGAGCAGTTCTTC,CASSDSNSGSYEQFF
TRBV7-9,NA,TRBJ2-3,NA,TGTGCCAGCAGCTTAGTTGACCACACAGATACGCAGTATTTT,CASSLVDHTDTQYF
TRBV11-1,NA,TRBJ2-7,NA,TGTGCCACGGGGGTTTCTTCGGTCCACGAGCAGTACTTC,CATGVSSVHEQYF
TRBV7-2,NA,TRBJ1-2,NA,TGTTTCTCAGGGGAGGACTATGGCTACACCTTC,CFSGEDYGYTF
TRBV27,NA,TRBJ2-5,TRBD2,TGTGCCAGCAGTTCGGGGACGGTCGTAGCGGGAGAAGAGACCCAGTACTTC,CASSSGTVVAGEETQYF
TRBV19,NA,TRBJ2-2,TRBD2,TGTGCCACTAGCGGGAGGGCCTCAGGGGAGCTGTTTTTT,CATSGRASGELFF
TRBV9,NA,TRBJ1-3,NA,TGTGCCAGCAGCGTATTGGAGGGTGCCTCTGGAAACACCATATATTTT,CASSVLEGASGNTIYF
TRBV5-6,NA,TRBJ1-2,NA,TGTGCCAGCAGCTTGGCGGCAGGGGTCATCAACTATGGCTACACCTTC,CASSLAAGVINYGYTF
TRBV28,NA,TRBJ2-1,TRBD1,TGTGCCAGCAGCCAACCCGGGACAGGAAGATACAATGAGCAGTTCTTC,CASSQPGTGRYNEQFF
TRBV25-1,NA,TRBJ2-7,NA,TGTGCCAGCAGTTCCCCAGGGGTGTCCTACGAGCAGTACTTC,CASSSPGVSYEQYF